This T cell receptor beta chain was found in a study of blood T cell repertoires in COVID-19 (dated by TCRdb to 2020 to 2021). Concerning the study at large: Samples from collaborators originated in the United States, Italy and Spain and spanned both the acute and convalescent phases of COVID-19. The samples were drawn from the first 160 participants of the ongoing ImmuneRACE study and from 1,254 subjects provided by 6 global collaborators. The dataset comprised deeply sampled blood TCRbeta repertoires from subjects exposed to, actively infected with, or recovered from COVID-19. The material from the prospective study consisted of cDNA or gDNA derived from T cells, B-cell-depleted T cells, or PBMCs. Sample metadata almost always included a de-identified subject ID, COVID-19 status, age in years and sex. The repertoires were released in a freely available public database intended as a resource for research on the immune response to SARS-CoV-2. Where HLA class I and class II types were available, the types were taken from metadata supplied by the sample provider, not from assay-based typing. The full study reports these points: How much clinical and demographic metadata was included differed by source and by participant, and the metadata was provided uncurated.

Collaborating institutions collected whole blood in K2EDTA tubes following their own protocols. For TCRbeta analysis, collaborator samples were shipped as frozen whole blood, as isolated PBMCs, or as DNA extracted from either sample type. TCRbeta CDR3 regions were amplified from genomic DNA using the immunoSEQ Assay, a bias-controlled multiplex PCR. The source study handled its data this way. Within the assay, amplification of reference gene primers was used to estimate how many nucleated cells each sample contained. Sequence reads were collapsed and filtered to measure the absolute abundance of every unique TCRbeta CDR3 rearrangement. For each sample, productive Simpson clonality was calculated as the square root of Simpson's diversity index across productive rearrangements. Entries here come from immuneACCESS through TCRdb and include only in-frame sequences with V and J called. Some clones fail to appear in such tables; in the studies checked, an unresolved V gene covers under half of the shortfall, and the cause of the remainder is unknown. The V and J calls and clone size are taken from that table; D and trimming were inferred from the DNA. The sample data list around 250,000 clones, and roughly nine tenths of these were observed just once. Under 6.5% of the sample goes to the ten largest clones.

Here V drops 7 bases and J drops 0 bases, and the junction holds 6 bases not matched to any gene. The CDR3 has 14 amino acids, counting the end cysteine and phenylalanine. Solely the CDR3 DNA is kept, with 42 bases framed from the first base. The germline V gene gives CDR1 as SGHTA and CDR2 as FQGNSA. Worth noting for this clone: Its antigen is currently not known. Base qualities are missing; no much larger clone stands one base away.

Material: peripheral blood. The receptor comes from a man between 60 and 75 years old with acute or convalescent COVID-19. The sequence links TRBV7-2 to TRBJ2-7, and TRBD2 aligns with 7 junction nucleotides. Read as DNA, the sequence is TGTGCCAGCAACCCTAGCGGCAGCTCCTACGAGCAGTACTTC. It translates as CASNPSGSSYEQYF.